Below are 18 T cell receptor beta chains sequenced from a single sample in a study of T cell responses to AZD1222 COVID-19 vaccine. Some clones are missing from TCRdb's copy, which holds only in-frame ones; the method was immunoSEQ multiplex PCR. The table lists 150,000 or so clones, approximately 83% of them singletons. Material: peripheral blood, obtained on day 0 of AZD1222 vaccination. These receptors were obtained from an adult in good health.

The sample holds one count of this clone. Written as DNA, the CDR3 is TGCGCCAGCAGCCAAGTGACAGGGGGCTTGTACAATGAGCAGTTCTTC. The encoded protein is CASSQVTGGLYNEQFF. The V and J genes are TRBV4-1 and TRBJ2-1, with 10 bases matching TRBD1. Trimming cost V 1 base and J 4 bases; bases outside gene matches: 4. This CDR3 spans 16 amino acids. Germline V gene sequence: CDR1 MGHRA, CDR2 YSYEKL.

The chain recombines TRBV5-1 with TRBJ2-1, with D maybe TRBD2 (6 bases). Germline V gene sequence: CDR1 SGHRS, CDR2 YFSETQ. Trimming removed 0 bases from V and 5 bases from J, with 9 bases in between. The CDR3 sequence is 14 residues long. The CDR3 coding sequence is TGCGCCAGCAGCTTGGAGGCTAGCGACAATGAGCAGTTCTTC. Protein: CASSLEASDNEQFF.

About this clone: One end of the junction does not line up with germline, which may come from a read error. This chain links TRBV6-2 or TRBV6-3 with TRBJ2-7; D is ambiguous. Per the germline V gene, CDR1 is MNHEY and CDR2 is SVGEGT. The CDR3 covers 14 residues. CDR3: CASSPKPPTAPFLF. Written as DNA, the CDR3 is TGTGCCAGCAGTCCCAAGCCTCCCACCGCTCCCTTTTTATTC.

The chain employs TRBV6-6 and TRBJ2-3; D gene ambiguous. Looked up from germline, CDR1 is MNHNY and CDR2 is SVGAGI (reference sequence). This CDR3 is 15 amino acids long. V was trimmed by 2 bases and J by 0 bases, leaving 9 bases between them. The chain's CDR3 is CASSYGGPSTDTQYF. The DNA for the CDR3 is TGTGCCAGCAGTTACGGCGGTCCCAGCACAGATACGCAGTATTTT.

CDR3 nucleotide sequence: TGTGCCAGCAGTTACGACGACAGGGTATATGGCTACACCTTC. It is translated as CASSYDDRVYGYTF. The V and J genes are TRBV6-5 and TRBJ1-2, with 7 nucleotides matching TRBD1. Germline CDR1 and CDR2: MNHEY and SVGAGI. With 2 bases clipped from V and 5 bases from J, the junction kept 5 bases outside the gene matches. The CDR3 is made up of 14 amino acids.

This rearrangement joins TRBV19 to TRBJ1-5; 10 bases fit TRBD1. J gave up 4 bases and V 7 bases, and 1 base lay outside the gene matches. In germline, CDR1 is LNHDA, CDR2 SQIVND (reference sequence). The CDR3 consists of 13 residues. The CDR3 protein is CASKGQGNQPQHF. The CDR3 bases are TGTGCCAGTAAGGGACAGGGGAATCAGCCCCAGCATTTT. The full variable domain, rest sourced from reference TRBV19 and TRBJ1-5, is DGGITQSPKYLFRKEGQNVTLSCEQNLNHDAMYWYRQDPGQGLRLIYYSQIVNDFQKGDIAEGYSVSREKKESFPLTVTSAQKNPTAFYLCASKGQGNQPQHFGDGTRLSIL.

V gene TRBV28 combines with J gene TRBJ1-2, with TRBD1 identical over 7 bases. V lost 7 bases to trimming and J lost 2 bases; unmatched junction nucleotides: 7. The germline gives CDR1 MDHEN, CDR2 SYDVKM. The CDR3 is made up of 14 amino acids. CDR3 nucleotide sequence: TGTGCCAGCACCCTAGGGGGCCAAAACTATGGCTACACCTTC. Protein sequence: CASTLGGQNYGYTF.

This rearrangement joins TRBV12-3 or TRBV12-4 to TRBJ1-2, with D possibly being TRBD1 (5 bases). V was cut by 0 bases and J by 8 bases, with 10 bases left in between. There are 13 residues in the CDR3. The CDR3 nucleotides read TGTGCCAGCAGTTTAGCGCAGGGTTTAGGCTACACCTTC. This sequence encodes CASSLAQGLGYTF.

This clone was detected a few times. This chain links TRBV7-9 with TRBJ1-4, with D possibly being TRBD1 (5 bases). Trimming removed 2 bases at V and 4 bases at J, with 8 bases between. CDR3 length equals 14 residues. Germline V lookup: CDR1 SEHNR, CDR2 FQNEAQ (reference sequence). The CDR3: CASSLRDDNEKLFF. The CDR3 DNA reads as TGTGCCAGCAGCTTAAGGGACGATAATGAAAAACTGTTTTTT.

This rearrangement joins TRBV19 to TRBJ1-1; unclear D gene. There are 15 residues in the CDR3. CDR1 and CDR2 (germline): LNHDA, SQIVND (reference sequence). Trimming took 4 bases from V and 0 from J, leaving 12 bases between them. The DNA of the CDR3 is TGTGCCAGTAGTACAGGCCCCGCCATGAACACTGAAGCTTTCTTT. Its translation: CASSTGPAMNTEAFF.

The chain joins TRBV6-6 to TRBJ2-7, with TRBD1 as a possible D gene (5 bases). With 6 bases removed from V and 3 bases from J, the gap between germline ends came to 15 bases. CDR1 is MNHNY and CDR2 is SVGAGI in the germline V gene (reference sequence). CDR3 length: 14 residues. The DNA of the CDR3 is TGTGCCAGCAGGCCCCCAGGGATTGACTACGAGCAGTACTTC. Translating it yields CASRPPGIDYEQYF.

The rearrangement uses TRBV12-3 or TRBV12-4 and TRBJ2-6; D is ambiguous. V lost 7 bases to trimming and J lost 4 bases, with 8 bases between them. The CDR3 spans 13 residues. The CDR3 coding sequence is TGTGCCAGCACATCCTTGGGGGCCAACGTCCTGACTTTC. Its translation is CASTSLGANVLTF.

This clone is a singleton in its sample. The CDR3 is CASSQDREGTEAFF. In DNA, the CDR3 is TGTGCCAGCAGCCAGGACAGGGAAGGCACTGAAGCTTTCTTT. This rearrangement joins TRBV4-2 to TRBJ1-1; 8 bases map to TRBD1. The germline V gene has CDR1 LGHNA and CDR2 YNFKEQ. Trimming cost V 3 bases and J 4 bases; bases outside gene matches: 4. This CDR3 is 14 amino acids long.

This chain uses TRBV18 with TRBJ2-7, with D perhaps matching TRBD1 (5 bases). Trimming pared 1 base from V and 4 bases from J, leaving 8 bases between. CDR1 KGHSH and CDR2 LQKENI come from the germline V gene. The length of the CDR3 is 13 residues. The CDR3: CASSPQGPYEQYF. The CDR3 DNA reads TGTGCCAGCTCACCACAGGGGCCTTACGAGCAGTACTTC.

This chain joins TRBV18 and TRBJ2-3, with D unresolved. V was clipped by 2 bases and J by 6 bases, with 12 bases between them. The germline CDR1 and CDR2 sequences are KGHSH and LQKENI. This CDR3 has 14 residues. DNA for the CDR3: TGTGCCAGCTCACCATCCGTATCCGATGATACGCAGTATTTT. It specifies CASSPSVSDDTQYF.

This clone showed up just once. The genes are TRBV19 and TRBJ2-5; 7 positions agree with TRBD2. Germline V lookup: CDR1 LNHDA, CDR2 SQIVND (reference sequence). J gave up 2 bases and V 3 bases, and 9 bases lay outside the gene matches. CDR3 length: 16 amino acids. In DNA, the CDR3 is TGTGCCAGTAGTATCGCCGGGGAGGGCCTTCAAGAGACCCAGTACTTC. Translated, it gives CASSIAGEGLQETQYF.

This clone was found once. This chain uses TRBV7-9 with TRBJ1-6; a possible D gene is TRBD1 (5 bases). Germline loops: CDR1 SEHNR, CDR2 FQNEAQ (reference sequence). The CDR3 runs to 15 residues. V was cut by 3 bases and J by 9 bases, with 15 bases left in between. CDR3 DNA sequence: TGTGCCAGCAGCTTGGCGACAGTGGGGCCTTCACCCCTCCACTTT. Translated: CASSLATVGPSPLHF.

The CDR3 spells CASSRGLQEKLFF. As DNA, the CDR3 is TGTGCCAGCAGTCGAGGACTCCAAGAAAAACTGTTTTTT. The genes are TRBV27 and TRBJ1-4; no reliable D call. V was trimmed by 5 bases and J by 8 bases, leaving 12 bases between them. Germline V lookup: CDR1 MNHEY, CDR2 SMNVEV (reference sequence). The CDR3 runs to 13 residues.